The sequence of this T cell receptor (beta chain) was determined in a study of CD8 T cells in Susac syndrome. The multiple sclerosis controls were treatment-naive patients, and their relapsing-remitting disease was stable or active. TEMRA cells underwent FACS enrichment and CD8+ and CD4+ T cells underwent negative isolation. The CDR3 length is 17 residues. Germline V CDR1 and CDR2: SGHDN, FVKESK. Trimming shortened V by 1 base and J by 6 bases, and 22 bases separated the two germline ends. RNA was extracted with the RNeasy kit, and a quantity of roughly 0.5 to 1 ug was reverse transcribed using random hexamers. Amplification of the TCR beta CDR3 was carried out by immunoSEQ multiplex PCR, which spanned a total of 54 Vbeta and 13 Jbeta segments. MiXCR was run by TCRdb on the immunoSEQ multiplex PCR reads, yielding one entry per CDR3 protein. The sample records about 200,000 distinct CDR3 sequences, 80% to 95% being singletons.

Sequencing input: CD8+ T cells from PBMCs. The sequence was collected from a human donor with multiple sclerosis. The chain combines TRBV14 with TRBJ2-7; D call uncertain. CDR3 sequence: CASSQGWSVPRSGEQYF. CDR3 coding DNA: TGTGCCAGCAGCCAAGGGTGGTCAGTCCCCAGGTCGGGCGAGCAGTACTTC.